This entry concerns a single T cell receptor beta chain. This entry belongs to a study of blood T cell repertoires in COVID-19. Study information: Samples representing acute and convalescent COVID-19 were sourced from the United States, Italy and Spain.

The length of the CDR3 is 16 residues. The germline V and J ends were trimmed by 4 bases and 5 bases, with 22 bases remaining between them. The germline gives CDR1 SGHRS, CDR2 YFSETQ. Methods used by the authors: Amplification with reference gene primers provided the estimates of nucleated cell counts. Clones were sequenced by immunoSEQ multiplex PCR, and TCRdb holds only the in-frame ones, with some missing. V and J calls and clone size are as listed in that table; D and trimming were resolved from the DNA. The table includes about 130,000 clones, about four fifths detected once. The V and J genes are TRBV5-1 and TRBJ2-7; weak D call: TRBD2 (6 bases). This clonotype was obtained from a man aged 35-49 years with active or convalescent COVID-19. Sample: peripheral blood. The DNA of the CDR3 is TGCGCCAGCAGCCCGCCGAATCCCGGGAGTAAAGACGAGCAGTACTTC. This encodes CASSPPNPGSKDEQYF.